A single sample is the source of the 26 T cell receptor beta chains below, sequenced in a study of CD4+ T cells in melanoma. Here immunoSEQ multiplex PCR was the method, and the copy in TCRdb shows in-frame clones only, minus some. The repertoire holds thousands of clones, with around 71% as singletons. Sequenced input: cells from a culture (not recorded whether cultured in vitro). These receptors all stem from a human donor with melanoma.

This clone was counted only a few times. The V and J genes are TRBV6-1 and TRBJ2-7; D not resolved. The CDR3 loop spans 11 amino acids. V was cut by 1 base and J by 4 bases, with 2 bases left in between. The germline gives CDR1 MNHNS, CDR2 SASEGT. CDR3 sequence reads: CASSEGYEQYF. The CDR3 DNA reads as TGTGCCAGCAGTGAAGGGTACGAGCAGTACTTC.

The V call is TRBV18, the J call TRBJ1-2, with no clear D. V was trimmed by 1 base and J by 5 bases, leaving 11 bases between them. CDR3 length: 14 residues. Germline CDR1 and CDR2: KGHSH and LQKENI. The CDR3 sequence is CASSPRLSHYGYTF. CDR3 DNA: TGTGCCAGCTCACCACGCCTCTCCCATTATGGCTACACCTTC.

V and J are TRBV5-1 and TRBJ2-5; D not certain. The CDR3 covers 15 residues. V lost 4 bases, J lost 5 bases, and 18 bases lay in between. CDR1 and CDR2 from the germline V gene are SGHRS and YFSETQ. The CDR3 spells CASSPGDRGGETQYF. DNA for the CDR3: TGCGCCAGCAGCCCCGGTGACCGCGGTGGGGAGACCCAGTACTTC.

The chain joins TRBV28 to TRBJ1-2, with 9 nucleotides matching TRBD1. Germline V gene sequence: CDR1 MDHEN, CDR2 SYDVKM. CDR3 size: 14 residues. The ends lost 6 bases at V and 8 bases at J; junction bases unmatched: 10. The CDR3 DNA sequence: TGTGCCAGCAGACTCGGGACAGGGATTTTCGGCTACACCTTC. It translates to CASRLGTGIFGYTF.

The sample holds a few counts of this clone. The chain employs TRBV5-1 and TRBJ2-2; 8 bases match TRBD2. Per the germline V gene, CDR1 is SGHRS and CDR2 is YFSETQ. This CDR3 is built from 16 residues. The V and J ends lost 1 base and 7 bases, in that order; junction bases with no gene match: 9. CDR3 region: CASSLPGLEAGGELFF. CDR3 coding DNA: TGCGCCAGCAGCTTGCCGGGACTAGAGGCCGGCGGGGAGCTGTTTTTT.

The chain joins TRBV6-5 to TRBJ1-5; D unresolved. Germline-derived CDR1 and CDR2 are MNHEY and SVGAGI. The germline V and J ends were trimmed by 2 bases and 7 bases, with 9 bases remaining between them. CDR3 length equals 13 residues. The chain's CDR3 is CASSYREGQPQHF. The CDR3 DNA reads TGTGCCAGCAGTTACAGGGAGGGACAGCCCCAGCATTTT.

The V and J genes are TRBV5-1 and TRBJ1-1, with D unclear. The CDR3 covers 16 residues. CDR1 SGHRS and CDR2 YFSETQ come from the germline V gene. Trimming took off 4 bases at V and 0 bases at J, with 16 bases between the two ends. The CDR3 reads CASSRLVAGVNTEAFF. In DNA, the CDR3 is TGCGCCAGCAGCCGCCTCGTTGCCGGGGTGAACACTGAAGCTTTCTTT.

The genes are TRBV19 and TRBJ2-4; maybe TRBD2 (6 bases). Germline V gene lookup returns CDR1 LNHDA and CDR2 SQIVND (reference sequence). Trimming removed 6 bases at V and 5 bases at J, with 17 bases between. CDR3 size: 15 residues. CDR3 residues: CASSKNQGGQNIQYF. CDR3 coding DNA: TGTGCCAGTAGCAAGAACCAGGGAGGCCAAAACATTCAGTACTTC.

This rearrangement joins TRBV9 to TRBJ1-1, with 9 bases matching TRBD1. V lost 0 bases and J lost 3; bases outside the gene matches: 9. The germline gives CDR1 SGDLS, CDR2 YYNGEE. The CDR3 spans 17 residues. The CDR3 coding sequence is TGTGCCAGCAGCGTAGCTGGAACAGGGGGCGGGTACACTGAAGCTTTCTTT. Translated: CASSVAGTGGGYTEAFF.

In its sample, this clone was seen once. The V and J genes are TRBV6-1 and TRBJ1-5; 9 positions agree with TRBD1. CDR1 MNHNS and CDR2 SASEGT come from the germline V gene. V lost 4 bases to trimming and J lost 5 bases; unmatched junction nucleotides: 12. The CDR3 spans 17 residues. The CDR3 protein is CASSGRTGAGSDQPQHF. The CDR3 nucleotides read TGTGCCAGCAGTGGCAGGACAGGGGCCGGGAGCGATCAGCCCCAGCATTTT.

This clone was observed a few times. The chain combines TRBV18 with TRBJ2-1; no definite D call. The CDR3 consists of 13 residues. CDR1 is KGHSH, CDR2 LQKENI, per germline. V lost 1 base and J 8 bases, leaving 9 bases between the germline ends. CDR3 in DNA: TGTGCCAGCTCACCACGCTTTGGAGATGAGCAGTTCTTC. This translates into CASSPRFGDEQFF.

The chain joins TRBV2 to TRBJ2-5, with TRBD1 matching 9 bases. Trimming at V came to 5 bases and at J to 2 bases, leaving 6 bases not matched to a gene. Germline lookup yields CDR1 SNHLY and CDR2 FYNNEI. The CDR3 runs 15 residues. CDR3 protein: CASSSQGAKQETQYF. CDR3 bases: TGTGCCAGCAGTTCACAGGGGGCGAAACAAGAGACCCAGTACTTC.

CDR3: CASSFDNSGNTIYF. CDR3 bases: TGTGCCAGCAGCTTCGACAACTCTGGAAACACCATATATTTT. The rearrangement joins TRBV7-9 to TRBJ1-3; D call uncertain. In germline, CDR1 is SEHNR, CDR2 FQNEAQ (reference sequence). Trimming took 3 bases from V and 0 from J, leaving 6 bases between them. The CDR3 loop spans 14 amino acids. Variable domain in full (rest from reference TRBV7-9 and TRBJ1-3): DTGVSQNPRHKITKRGQNVTFRCDPISEHNRLYWYRQTLGQGPEFLTYFQNEAQLEKSRLLSDRFSAERPKGSFSTLEIQRTEQGDSAMYLCASSFDNSGNTIYFGEGSWLTVV.

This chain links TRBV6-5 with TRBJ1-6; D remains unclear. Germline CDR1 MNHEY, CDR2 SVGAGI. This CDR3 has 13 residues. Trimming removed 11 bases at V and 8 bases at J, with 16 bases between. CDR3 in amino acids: CAHGRVADSPLHF. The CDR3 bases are TGTGCCCATGGACGGGTTGCCGATTCACCCCTCCACTTT.

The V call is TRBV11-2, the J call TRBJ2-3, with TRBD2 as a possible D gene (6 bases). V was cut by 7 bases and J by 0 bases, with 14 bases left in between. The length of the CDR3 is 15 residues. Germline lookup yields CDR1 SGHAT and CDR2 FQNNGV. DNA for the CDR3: TGTGCCAGCACCTCCGCCCGGGGGAGCACAGATACGCAGTATTTT. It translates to CASTSARGSTDTQYF.

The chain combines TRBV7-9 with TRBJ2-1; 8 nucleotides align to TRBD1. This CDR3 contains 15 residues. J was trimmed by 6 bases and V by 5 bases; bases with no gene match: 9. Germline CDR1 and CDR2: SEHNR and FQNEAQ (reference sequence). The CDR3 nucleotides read TGTGCCAGCAGCCGACTCCACGACAGGGGCAATGAGCAGTTCTTC. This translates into CASSRLHDRGNEQFF. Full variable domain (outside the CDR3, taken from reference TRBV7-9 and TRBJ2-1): DTGVSQNPRHKITKRGQNVTFRCDPISEHNRLYWYRQTLGQGPEFLTYFQNEAQLEKSRLLSDRFSAERPKGSFSTLEIQRTEQGDSAMYLCASSRLHDRGNEQFFGPGTRLTVL.

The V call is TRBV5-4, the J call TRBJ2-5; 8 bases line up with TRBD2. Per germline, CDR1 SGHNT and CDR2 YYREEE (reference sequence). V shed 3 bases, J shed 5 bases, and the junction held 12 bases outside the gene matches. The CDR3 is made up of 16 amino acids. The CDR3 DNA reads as TGTGCCAGCAGCTATCTCACGGGGGGGCCGGGTGAGACCCAGTACTTC. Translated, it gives CASSYLTGGPGETQYF. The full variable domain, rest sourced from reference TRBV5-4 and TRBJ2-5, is ETGVTQSPTHLIKTRGQQVTLRCSSQSGHNTVSWYQQALGQGPQFIFQYYREEENGRGNFPPRFSGLQFPNYSSELNVNALELDDSALYLCASSYLTGGPGETQYFGPGTRLLVL.

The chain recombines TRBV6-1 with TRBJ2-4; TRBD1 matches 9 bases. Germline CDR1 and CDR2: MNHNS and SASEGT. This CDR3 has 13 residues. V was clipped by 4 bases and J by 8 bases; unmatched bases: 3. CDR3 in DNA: TGTGCCAGCAGTGCCAGACAGGGGGACATTCAGTACTTC. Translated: CASSARQGDIQYF.

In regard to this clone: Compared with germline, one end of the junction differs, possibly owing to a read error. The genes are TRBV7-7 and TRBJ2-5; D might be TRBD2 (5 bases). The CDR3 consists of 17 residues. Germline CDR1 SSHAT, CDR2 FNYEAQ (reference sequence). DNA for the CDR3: TGTGCTAGCAGCCGCTCGGGTTCCATGACGACTAAAGAGACCCAGTACTTC. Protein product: CASSRSGSMTTKETQYF.

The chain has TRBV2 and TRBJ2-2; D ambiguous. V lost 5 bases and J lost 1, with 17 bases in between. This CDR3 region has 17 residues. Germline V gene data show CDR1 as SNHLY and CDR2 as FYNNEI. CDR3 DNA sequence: TGTGCCAGCAGTTCCCCCGGGCGCTTGGGGAACACCGGGGAGCTGTTTTTT. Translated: CASSSPGRLGNTGELFF.

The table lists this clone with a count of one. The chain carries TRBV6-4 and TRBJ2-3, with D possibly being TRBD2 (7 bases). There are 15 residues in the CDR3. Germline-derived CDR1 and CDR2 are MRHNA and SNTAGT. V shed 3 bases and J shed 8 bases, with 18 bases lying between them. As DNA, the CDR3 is TGTGCCAGCAGTGAAGGGGGGGCCTATACTCTTACGCAGTATTTT. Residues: CASSEGGAYTLTQYF.

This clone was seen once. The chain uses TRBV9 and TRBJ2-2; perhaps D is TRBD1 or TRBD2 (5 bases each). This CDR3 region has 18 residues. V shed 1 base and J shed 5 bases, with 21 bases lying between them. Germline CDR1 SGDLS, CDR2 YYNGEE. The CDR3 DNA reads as TGTGCCAGCAGCGTAACCGCACTCCGGGGAGCAGGGACCGGGGAGCTGTTTTTT. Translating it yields CASSVTALRGAGTGELFF. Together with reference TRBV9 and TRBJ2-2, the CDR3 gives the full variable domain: DSGVTQTPKHLITATGQRVTLRCSPRSGDLSVYWYQQSLDQGLQFLIQYYNGEERAKGNILERFSAQQFPDLHSELNLSSLELGDSALYFCASSVTALRGAGTGELFFGEGSRLTVL.

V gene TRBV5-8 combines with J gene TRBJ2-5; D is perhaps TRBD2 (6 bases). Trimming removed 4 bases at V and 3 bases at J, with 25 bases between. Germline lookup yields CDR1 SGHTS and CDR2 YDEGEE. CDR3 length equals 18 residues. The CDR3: CASSLFLQRTIEEETQYF. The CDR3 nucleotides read TGTGCCAGCAGCCTCTTCCTTCAGAGGACTATTGAGGAAGAGACCCAGTACTTC.

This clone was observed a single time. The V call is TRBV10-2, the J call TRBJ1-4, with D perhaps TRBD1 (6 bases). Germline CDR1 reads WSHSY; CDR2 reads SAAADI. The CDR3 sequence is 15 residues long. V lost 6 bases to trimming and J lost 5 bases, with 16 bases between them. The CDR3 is CASSDATGGNEKLFF. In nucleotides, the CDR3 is TGCGCCAGCAGCGACGCGACAGGTGGGAATGAAAAACTGTTTTTT.

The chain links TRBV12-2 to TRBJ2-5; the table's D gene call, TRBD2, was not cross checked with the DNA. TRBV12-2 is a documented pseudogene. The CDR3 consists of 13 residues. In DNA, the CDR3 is TGTGCAAGAGCGGGGGGGCCCGGAGAGACCCAGTACTTC. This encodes CARAGGPGETQYF.

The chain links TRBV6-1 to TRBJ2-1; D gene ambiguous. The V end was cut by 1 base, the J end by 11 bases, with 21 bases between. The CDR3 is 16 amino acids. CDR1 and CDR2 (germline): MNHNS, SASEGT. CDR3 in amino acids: CASSEEGRFPSGKQFF. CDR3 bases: TGTGCCAGCAGTGAAGAGGGTCGGTTCCCGTCTGGTAAGCAGTTCTTC.